This TCR beta chain was recorded in a study of Graves' ophthalmopathy and Graves' hyperthyroidism. Broader study findings: Blood also harbored most expanded thyroid clonotypes above 0.001 frequency. The model predicted ophthalmopathy progression with about 69% sensitivity and around 72% specificity.

Turning to this clonotype: Its target is unknown.

This CDR3 region has 14 residues. Germline assignment: CDR1 MNHNS and CDR2 SASEGT. V was pared by 5 bases and J by 1 base, with 11 bases between. Transcripts of RNA were the source for amplifying TCR beta CDR3 regions. First-round RT-PCR employed HTBI primers, with a second-round multiplex PCR after it. One entry per CDR3 protein results from TCRdb running MiXCR on the multiplex PCR reads. Of about 1.2 million distinct CDR3 sequences detected, around a third appear once; the ten largest clones hold around 10%. The clonotype originates from an adult man with Graves' hyperthyroidism. Sequencing was done on a sample of peripheral blood or thyroid tissue (not recorded which). The chain joins TRBV6-1 to TRBJ1-2; D unclear. DNA of the CDR3: TGTGCCAGCAGTTCGCCCCACAGTAACTATGGCTACACCTTC. Encoded protein: CASSSPHSNYGYTF.